This T cell receptor (beta chain) was sequenced during a study of regulatory T cells in long-lasting Graves disease. Study-level results: Segments TRBV28, TRBJ1-2 and TRBJ2-5 showed preferential usage in persistent disease. New patients shared about a thousand public clonotypes, fewer than the approximately 3,000 shared by persistent patients.

Time point here: newly diagnosed GD, antithyroid drugs for less than 3 months. Construction of the TCR library relied on RNA isolated from PBMCs. This clonotype has a handful of counts. Its antigen is still unknown. Arm-PCR with iRepertoire HTBI primers amplified the CDR3 regions for these TCR beta libraries. TCRdb used MiXCR to reprocess the multiplex PCR reads, holding one entry per CDR3 protein. The sample shows roughly 320,000 distinct CDR3 sequences, 16% of them seen only once. The CDR3 length is 15 residues. Germline V CDR1 and CDR2: DFQATT, SNEGSKA (reference sequence). The ends were cut back, 6 bases at V and 3 bases at J, with 21 bases in the middle. These data were likewise used in another study, on T cells in Graves' hyperthyroidism and ophthalmopathy.

The material was peripheral blood mononuclear cells (PBMCs), obtained at new diagnosis, from a patient treated with antithyroid drugs. This chain uses TRBV20-1 with TRBJ2-7; possible D gene TRBD2, 7 bases. This sequence was found in a man aged 40-49 years with Graves disease. As DNA, the CDR3 is TGCAGTGCCCGGGGGGCCCCGGGCCCTTTCTACGAGCAGTACTTC. Protein: CSARGAPGPFYEQYF.